The 2 T cell receptor beta chains below were found in one sample sequenced in a study of cytomegalovirus exposure and HLA in healthy donors. The PCR employed 60 Vbeta primers together with 13 Jbeta primers. This table comes from immunoSEQ multiplex PCR, and its TCRdb copy is limited to in-frame clones, with some not included. The table lists under 300,000 clones, 81% of them singletons. Sequencing input: PBMCs. The receptors shown here come from a woman aged 55-70 years in good health and CMV-seropositive.

V and J are TRBV7-9 and TRBJ2-3; TRBD2 matches 8 bases. This CDR3 region has 16 residues. From germline, CDR1 is SEHNR and CDR2 FQNEAQ (reference sequence). The V and J ends lost 3 bases and 2 bases, in that order; junction bases with no gene match: 7. This CDR3 is CASSFRLAGYTDTQYF. The CDR3 DNA is TGTGCCAGCAGCTTTCGGCTAGCGGGTTACACAGATACGCAGTATTTT.

This chain connects TRBV30 to TRBJ1-4; possible D gene TRBD1, 6 bases. Deletions cut 1 base from V and 7 bases from J, with 13 bases between. CDR1 is GTSNPN, CDR2 SVGIG, per germline (reference sequence). The CDR3 length is 14 residues. CDR3 in DNA: TGTGCCTGGAGTGCGGGGGGGGGCGCTGAAAAACTGTTTTTT. Translated, it gives CAWSAGGGAEKLFF.